This paragraph covers one T cell receptor beta chain sequence. The data are from a study of OX40 agonist ivuxolimab in advanced cancers. It was autoimmune disease history or systemic immunosuppression that excluded patients. The CDR3 spans 16 residues. The germline gives CDR1 SGHKS, CDR2 YYEKEE (reference sequence). V lost 4 bases and J lost 0; bases outside the gene matches: 6. TCRdb's copy holds only in-frame clones and misses some; the assay was immunoSEQ multiplex PCR. Among approximately 45,000 clones listed, over 90% were seen once. This chain connects TRBV5-5 to TRBJ2-1; 8 nucleotides line up with TRBD1. The input for sequencing was CD4+ or CD8+ T cells sorted from blood, taken in a trial of the OX40 agonist ivuxolimab. The clonotype was recovered from an adult with an advanced solid tumor such as melanoma, head and neck, liver or kidney cancer. The CDR3 sequence: CASSADRASSYNEQFF. In DNA, the CDR3 is TGTGCCAGCAGCGCGGACAGGGCGAGCTCCTACAATGAGCAGTTCTTC.